The 5 T cell receptor beta chains given below trace back to one sample, sequenced in a study of T cell repertoires in cytomegalovirus infection. One entry per CDR3 protein, called by TCRdb with MiXCR from the reads. The sample has 450,000 to 650,000 distinct CDR3 sequences, roughly 29% seen once. The sequenced sample was PBMCs. The receptor source for this set is a human donor in good health (CMV status not recorded). Some clones in this sample may be carry-over from other donors' samples.

This sequence joins TRBV6-5 and TRBJ1-1; D unresolved. Germline lookup yields CDR1 MNHEY and CDR2 SVGAGI. This CDR3 contains 15 residues. V shed 4 bases and J shed 2 bases, with 14 bases lying between them. CDR3 coding DNA: TGTGCCAGCAGTTTCTCGGGAGTCCCTAACACTGAAGCTTTCTTT. Translated: CASSFSGVPNTEAFF.

The gene calls are TRBV6-2 or TRBV6-3 and TRBJ1-4; no definite D call. CDR1 MNHEY and CDR2 SVGEGT come from the germline V gene. The CDR3 has 13 amino acids. V shed 0 bases and J shed 7 bases, with 6 bases lying between them. CDR3 bases: TGTGCCAGCAGTTACTCGACGCGTGAAAAACTGTTTTTT. Its translation: CASSYSTREKLFF.

V is TRBV15 and J is TRBJ2-7; D is perhaps TRBD1 (6 bases). V dropped 0 bases and J dropped 1 base, with 7 bases sitting between them. The CDR3 covers 14 residues. CDR1 and CDR2 from the germline V gene are LNHNV and YYDKDF (reference sequence). The CDR3 DNA reads TGTGCCACCAGCAGAGAAAGGGGGTCCTACGAGCAGTACTTC. It is translated as CATSRERGSYEQYF.

The chain couples TRBV13 to TRBJ2-1; D is tentatively TRBD1 or TRBD2 (6 bases each). This CDR3 comprises 19 residues. Germline V CDR1 and CDR2: PRHDT, FYEKMQ (reference sequence). V was trimmed by 0 bases and J by 0 bases, leaving 18 bases between them. DNA for the CDR3: TGTGCCAGCAGCTTAGGCCCCGGAGGGGGGTCAGTCTCCTACAATGAGCAGTTCTTC. Its protein product is CASSLGPGGGSVSYNEQFF.

This clonotype was seen a few times. The V gene is TRBV12-3 or TRBV12-4, the J gene TRBJ2-7; D not resolved. V lost 5 bases to trimming and J lost 3 bases, with 11 bases between them. The CDR3 is 13 amino acids. CDR3 DNA sequence: TGTGCCAGCAGTCCTAAGGATCTCTACGAGCAGTACGTC. Translation gives CASSPKDLYEQYV.